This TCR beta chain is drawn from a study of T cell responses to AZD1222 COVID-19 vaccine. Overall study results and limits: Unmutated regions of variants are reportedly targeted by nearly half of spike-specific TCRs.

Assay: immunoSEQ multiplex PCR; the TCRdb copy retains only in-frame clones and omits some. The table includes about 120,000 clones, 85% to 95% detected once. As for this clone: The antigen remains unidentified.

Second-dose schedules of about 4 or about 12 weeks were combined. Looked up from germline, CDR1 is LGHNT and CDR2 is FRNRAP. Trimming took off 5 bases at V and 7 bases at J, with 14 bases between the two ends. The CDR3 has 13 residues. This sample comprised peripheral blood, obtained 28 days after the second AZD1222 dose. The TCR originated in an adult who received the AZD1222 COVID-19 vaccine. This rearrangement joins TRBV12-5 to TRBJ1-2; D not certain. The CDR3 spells CASGVDGARGYTF. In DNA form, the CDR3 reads TGTGCTAGTGGTGTGGACGGAGCCCGTGGCTACACCTTC.